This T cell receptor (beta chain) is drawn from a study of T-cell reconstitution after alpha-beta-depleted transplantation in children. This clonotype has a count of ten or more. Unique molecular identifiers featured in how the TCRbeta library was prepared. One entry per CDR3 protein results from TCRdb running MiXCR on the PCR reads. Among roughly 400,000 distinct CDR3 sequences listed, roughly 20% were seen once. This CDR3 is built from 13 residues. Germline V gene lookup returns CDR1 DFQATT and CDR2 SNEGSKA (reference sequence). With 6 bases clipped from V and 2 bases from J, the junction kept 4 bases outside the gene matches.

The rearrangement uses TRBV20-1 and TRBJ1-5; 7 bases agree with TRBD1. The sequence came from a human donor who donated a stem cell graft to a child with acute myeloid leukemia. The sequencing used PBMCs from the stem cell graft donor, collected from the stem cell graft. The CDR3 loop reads CSAITGGNQPQHF. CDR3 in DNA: TGCAGTGCGATTACAGGGGGCAATCAGCCCCAGCATTTT.